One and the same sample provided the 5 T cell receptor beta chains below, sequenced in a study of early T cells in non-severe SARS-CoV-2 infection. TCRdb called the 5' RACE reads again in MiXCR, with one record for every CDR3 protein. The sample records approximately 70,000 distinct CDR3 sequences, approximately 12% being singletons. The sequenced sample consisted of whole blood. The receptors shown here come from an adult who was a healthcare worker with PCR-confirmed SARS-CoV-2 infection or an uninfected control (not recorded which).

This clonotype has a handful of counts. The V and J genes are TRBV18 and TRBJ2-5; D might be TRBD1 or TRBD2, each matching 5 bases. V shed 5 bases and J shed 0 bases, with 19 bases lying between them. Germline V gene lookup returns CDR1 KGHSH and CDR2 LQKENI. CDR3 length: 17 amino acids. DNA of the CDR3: TGTGCCAGCTCAGAAAGACCGGGACCGGGGAACCAAGAGACCCAGTACTTC. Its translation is CASSERPGPGNQETQYF.

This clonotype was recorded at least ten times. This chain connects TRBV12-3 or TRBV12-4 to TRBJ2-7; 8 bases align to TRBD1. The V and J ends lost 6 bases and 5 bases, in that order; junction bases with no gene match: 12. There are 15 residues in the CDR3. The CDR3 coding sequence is TGTGCCAGCAGCGCCCAGACAGGGGTCGGGAACGAGCAGTACTTC. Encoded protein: CASSAQTGVGNEQYF.

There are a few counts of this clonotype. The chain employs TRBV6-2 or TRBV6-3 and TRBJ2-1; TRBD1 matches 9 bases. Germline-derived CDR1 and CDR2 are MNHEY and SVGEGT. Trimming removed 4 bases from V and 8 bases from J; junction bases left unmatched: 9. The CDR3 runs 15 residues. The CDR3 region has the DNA TGTGCCAGCAGTTTTACCGGGACAGGGAGTGATGAGCAGTTCTTC. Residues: CASSFTGTGSDEQFF.

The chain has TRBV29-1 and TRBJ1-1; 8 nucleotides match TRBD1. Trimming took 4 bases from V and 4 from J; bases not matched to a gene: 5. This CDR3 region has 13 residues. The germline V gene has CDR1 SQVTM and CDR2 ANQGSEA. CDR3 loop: CSVADRVGTEAFF. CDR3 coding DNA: TGCAGCGTTGCGGACAGGGTGGGCACTGAAGCTTTCTTT.

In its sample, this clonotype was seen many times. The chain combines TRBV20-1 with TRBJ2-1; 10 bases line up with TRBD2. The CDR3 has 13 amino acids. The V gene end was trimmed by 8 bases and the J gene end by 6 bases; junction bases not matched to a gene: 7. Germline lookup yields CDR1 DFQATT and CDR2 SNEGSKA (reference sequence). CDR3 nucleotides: TGCAGTACCCTAGCGGGGGAAGCCAATGAGCAGTTCTTC. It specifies CSTLAGEANEQFF.